This TCR beta chain was sequenced in a study of lymphopenia after photon versus proton radiotherapy. Study results and caveats: Post-nadir diversity loss with photons came from oligoclonal expansion, particularly CD8+ Temra cells. Proton therapy kept repertoires fairly stable, unlike photons, which gained effector/memory cells. Post-nadir TCR diversity decline inversely tracked overall survival among those who died.

This clone is a singleton in its sample. The antigen remains undetermined. V shed 6 bases, J shed 2 bases, and the junction held 15 bases outside the gene matches. The germline gives CDR1 WSHSY, CDR2 SAAADI. The CDR3 sequence is 19 residues long. The assay was immunoSEQ multiplex PCR, and TCRdb's table has in-frame clones only and misses some. The table includes roughly 53,000 clones, around 82% detected once. This TCR was sampled from a middle-aged man with gastric cancer. The chain couples TRBV10-2 to TRBJ2-7, with 14 nucleotides matching TRBD2. Here the sequenced sample was peripheral blood, taken from a patient treated with photon-based radiotherapy. CDR3 DNA sequence: TGCGCCAGCAGCGTTCCCGGGACTAGCGGGAGTAGTAGGACCTACGAGCAGTACTTC. It yields the protein CASSVPGTSGSSRTYEQYF.